The 22 T cell receptor beta chains in this list originate from one sample, sequenced in a study of blood T cell repertoires in COVID-19. Assay: immunoSEQ multiplex PCR; the TCRdb copy retains only in-frame clones and omits some. Of a few hundred thousand clones listed, 87% are singletons. The sequencing input was peripheral blood. These receptor sequences come from a woman aged 45-65 years who had recovered from COVID-19.

This chain links TRBV7-3 with TRBJ1-1; 8 bases map to TRBD1. The length of the CDR3 is 15 residues. CDR1 is SGHTA, CDR2 FQGTGA, per germline. V gave up 2 bases and J gave up 2 bases; unmatched junction bases: 4. The DNA of the CDR3 is TGTGCCAGCAGCTTAGGGACAGGTAGCAACACTGAAGCTTTCTTT. Protein product: CASSLGTGSNTEAFF. The variable domain in full, with the rest retrieved from reference TRBV7-3 and TRBJ1-1, is GAGVSQTPSNKVTEKGKYVELRCDPISGHTALYWYRQSLGQGPEFLIYFQGTGAADDSGLPNDRFFAVRPEGSVSTLKIQRTERGDSAVYLCASSLGTGSNTEAFFGQGTRLTVV.

V gene TRBV25-1 combines with J gene TRBJ2-1, with a tentative D call TRBD1 (6 bases). The V gene lost 5 bases and the J gene lost 8 bases, with 22 bases spanning the gap. There are 16 residues in the CDR3. Looked up from germline, CDR1 is MGHDK and CDR2 is SYGVNS. The chain's CDR3 is CASSLSRGLLGDEQFF. In DNA, the CDR3 is TGTGCCAGCAGTTTATCCAGGGGTCTATTAGGGGATGAGCAGTTCTTC.

The V call is TRBV18, the J call TRBJ1-1, with D possibly TRBD1 on 5 matching bases. CDR1 KGHSH and CDR2 LQKENI come from the germline V gene. Trimming pared 3 bases from V and 1 base from J, leaving 9 bases between. There are 14 residues in the CDR3. The DNA of the CDR3 is TGTGCCAGCTCACCTTTCGGGGGGAACACTGAAGCTTTCTTT. Protein sequence: CASSPFGGNTEAFF.

The rearrangement uses TRBV4-1 and TRBJ2-7; 11 nucleotides align to TRBD2. This CDR3 has 16 residues. V lost 4 bases and J lost 1; bases outside the gene matches: 6. Germline-derived CDR1 and CDR2 are MGHRA and YSYEKL. CDR3 in DNA: TGCGCCAGCAGCCGAGGAGGGACTAGCGGTTCCTACGAGCAGTACTTC. This encodes CASSRGGTSGSYEQYF.

The rearrangement uses TRBV11-2 and TRBJ2-3; possibly TRBD2 for D (5 bases). Germline V lookup: CDR1 SGHAT, CDR2 FQNNGV. V gave up 1 base and J gave up 5 bases, with 10 bases separating them. This CDR3 is 14 amino acids long. CDR3 coding DNA: TGTGCCAGCAGCTTAGGAGGGTACGAAGATACGCAGTATTTT. This encodes CASSLGGYEDTQYF.

The J gene is TRBJ1-4, the V gene TRBV7-9, with TRBD1 identical over 7 bases. Germline CDR1 reads SEHNR; CDR2 reads FQNEAQ (reference sequence). This CDR3 is built from 15 residues. J lost 4 bases, V lost 5 bases, and 7 bases had no gene match. CDR3 sequence: CASSLGRGINEKLFF. DNA for the CDR3: TGTGCCAGCAGCCTGGGCAGGGGGATTAATGAAAAACTGTTTTTT.

The V gene is TRBV18, the J gene TRBJ2-7; no clear D. Per the germline V gene, CDR1 is KGHSH and CDR2 is LQKENI. Between the trimmed V and J ends, which lost 0 bases and 5 bases, there was a span of 8 bases. The CDR3 loop spans 13 amino acids. This CDR3 is CASSPPSVDEQYF. The CDR3 nucleotides read TGTGCCAGCTCACCACCGTCGGTCGACGAGCAGTACTTC. Looking up the rest from reference TRBV18 and TRBJ2-7 gives the full variable domain: NAGVMQNPRHLVRRRGQEARLRCSPMKGHSHVYWYRQLPEEGLKFMVYLQKENIIDESGMPKERFSAEFPKEGPSILRIQQVVRGDSAAYFCASSPPSVDEQYFGPGTRLTVT.

In its sample, this clone was seen once. J is TRBJ1-5 and V is TRBV4-2, with D possibly TRBD1 on 5 matching bases. The CDR3 runs 17 residues. CDR1 and CDR2 (germline): LGHNA, YNFKEQ. Trimming shortened V by 2 bases and J by 0 bases, and 14 bases separated the two germline ends. DNA for the CDR3: TGTGCCAGCAGCCAAAGAAGACAGTCTTATAGCAATCAGCCCCAGCATTTT. Translating it yields CASSQRRQSYSNQPQHF.

In its sample, this clone was seen a few times. The chain combines TRBV7-6 with TRBJ2-7; weak D call: TRBD1 (6 bases). The CDR3 contains 16 residues. CDR1 SGHVS and CDR2 FNYEAQ come from the germline V gene. Trimming shortened V by 2 bases and J by 6 bases, and 20 bases separated the two germline ends. The CDR3 is CASSLTPPDSRFEQYF. DNA for the CDR3: TGTGCCAGCAGCTTAACACCCCCGGACAGCCGTTTCGAGCAGTACTTC.

Here the CDR3 DNA reads TGTGCCAGCAGTAGAGGGAACTATGGCTACACCTTC. Its translation: CASSRGNYGYTF. This chain connects TRBV27 to TRBJ1-2; D uncertain. The V and J ends lost 5 bases and 2 bases respectively, with 6 bases between them. CDR1 is MNHEY and CDR2 is SMNVEV in the germline V gene (reference sequence). The CDR3 spans 12 residues.

The genes are TRBV15 and TRBJ2-1; D is ambiguous. Germline V gene lookup returns CDR1 LNHNV and CDR2 YYDKDF (reference sequence). V shed 0 bases and J shed 5 bases, with 14 bases lying between them. The CDR3 sequence is 16 residues long. The CDR3 protein is CATSRDRLVFDNEQFF. DNA for the CDR3: TGTGCCACCAGCAGAGATCGTTTAGTTTTTGACAATGAGCAGTTCTTC. The full variable domain, its missing parts supplied by reference TRBV15 and TRBJ2-1, is DAMVIQNPRYQVTQFGKPVTLSCSQTLNHNVMYWYQQKSSQAPKLLFHYYDKDFNNEADTPDNFQSRRPNTSFCFLDIRSPGLGDTAMYLCATSRDRLVFDNEQFFGPGTRLTVL.

A single count supports this clone. The chain carries TRBV7-2 and TRBJ2-7, with 9 positions matching TRBD2. CDR1 is SGHTA and CDR2 is FQGNSA in the germline V gene. CDR3 length: 17 amino acids. After removal of 1 base from V and 2 bases from J, the junction contained 9 bases not matched to a gene. The CDR3 sequence: CASSLGSKLAGPYEQYF. In DNA, the CDR3 is TGTGCCAGCAGCTTAGGGAGTAAACTAGCGGGTCCCTACGAGCAGTACTTC. The full variable domain, with the rest looked up from reference TRBV7-2 and TRBJ2-7, is GAGVSQSPSNKVTEKGKDVELRCDPISGHTALYWYRQSLGQGLEFLIYFQGNSAPDKSGLPSDRFSAERTGGSVSTLTIQRTQQEDSAVYLCASSLGSKLAGPYEQYFGPGTRLTVT.

The DNA of the CDR3 is TGCGCCAGCCGGGTAGATGCCGGGGGGCCCGGGGAGCTGTTTTTT. It is translated as CASRVDAGGPGELFF. The J gene is TRBJ2-2, the V gene TRBV5-1, with D possibly matching TRBD2 (7 bases). The length of the CDR3 is 15 residues. Germline CDR1 reads SGHRS; CDR2 reads YFSETQ. V lost 7 bases to trimming and J lost 6 bases, with 19 bases between them.

This clone came up once. The chain couples TRBV6-1 to TRBJ2-1; the match to TRBD2 covers 14 bases. CDR1 and CDR2 (germline): MNHNS, SASEGT. The V and J ends lost 2 bases and 5 bases, in that order; junction bases with no gene match: 11. The CDR3 is made up of 19 amino acids. CDR3 residues: CASSEYGRTSGGLDNEQFF. CDR3 DNA: TGTGCCAGCAGTGAATATGGACGGACTAGCGGGGGGCTGGACAATGAGCAGTTCTTC.

The rearrangement joins TRBV13 to TRBJ2-1; the D is unclear. CDR1 and CDR2 from the germline V gene are PRHDT and FYEKMQ (reference sequence). The ends were cut back, 5 bases at V and 0 bases at J, with 14 bases in the middle. The CDR3 consists of 16 residues. The CDR3 coding sequence is TGTGCCAGCAGCCCAACTGGTCTAGGCTCCTACAATGAGCAGTTCTTC. Translation gives CASSPTGLGSYNEQFF.

J is TRBJ2-4 and V is TRBV30; D is perhaps TRBD2 (5 bases). The CDR3 totals 15 residues. V was shortened by 1 base and J by 7 bases, with 17 bases between the two germline ends. CDR1 is GTSNPN and CDR2 is SVGIG in the germline V gene (reference sequence). CDR3 sequence reads: CAWSAGKRTGNIQYF. The CDR3 DNA follows: TGTGCCTGGAGTGCGGGGAAGCGGACGGGGAACATTCAGTACTTC.

This chain uses TRBV2 with TRBJ1-1; D perhaps matches TRBD1 (5 bases). The CDR3 totals 14 residues. V was trimmed by 7 bases and J by 1 base, leaving 13 bases between them. Germline CDR1 SNHLY, CDR2 FYNNEI. The CDR3 region is CASTLIRENTEAFF. CDR3 nucleotides: TGTGCCAGCACCCTGATCAGGGAGAACACTGAAGCTTTCTTT.

V usage is TRBV4-2 and J usage is TRBJ2-2; 13 bases are a match to TRBD2. V lost 4 bases to trimming and J lost 5 bases; unmatched junction nucleotides: 7. Per the germline V gene, CDR1 is LGHNA and CDR2 is YNFKEQ. The CDR3 is 17 amino acids. CDR3: CASSPKGLAGTTGELFF. CDR3 nucleotides: TGTGCCAGCAGCCCCAAGGGACTAGCGGGAACTACCGGGGAGCTGTTTTTT.

The chain recombines TRBV28 with TRBJ2-5; D unresolved. CDR3 length equals 13 residues. Germline V gives CDR1 MDHEN, CDR2 SYDVKM. Trimming left V 5 bases short and J 4 bases short, with 11 bases between. This chain's CDR3 is CASSHQHPETQYF. The DNA of the CDR3 is TGTGCCAGCAGTCACCAACATCCAGAGACCCAGTACTTC.

This clone was observed a handful of times. Other DNA variants within this sample encode the same CDR3. J is TRBJ1-1 and V is TRBV5-8; no firm D call. The CDR3 is made up of 14 amino acids. V was cut by 0 bases and J by 0 bases, with 6 bases left in between. The germline V gene has CDR1 SGHTS and CDR2 YDEGEE. The CDR3 here is CASSLGGMNTEAFF. DNA of the CDR3: TGTGCCAGCAGCTTGGGAGGGATGAACACTGAAGCTTTCTTT. Based on the CDR3 plus reference TRBV5-8 and TRBJ1-1, the full variable domain is EAGVTQSPTHLIKTRGQQATLRCSPISGHTSVYWYQQALGLGLQFLLWYDEGEERNRGNFPPRFSGRQFPNYSSELNVNALELEDSALYLCASSLGGMNTEAFFGQGTRLTVV.

There are a few counts of this clone. The V and J genes are TRBV10-2 and TRBJ2-3; TRBD2 matches at 14 bases. The V gene's germline CDR1 is WSHSY and CDR2 SAAADI. V lost 6 bases to trimming and J lost 1 base; unmatched junction nucleotides: 3. The CDR3 totals 16 residues. CDR3 sequence: CASRGLAGAGTDTQYF. In DNA, the CDR3 is TGCGCCAGCAGGGGACTAGCGGGAGCCGGCACAGATACGCAGTATTTT.

The chain links TRBV27 to TRBJ2-1; the match to TRBD1 covers 9 bases. The V segment lost 2 bases and the J segment 8 bases; nucleotides outside the gene matches: 7. CDR3 size: 15 residues. In germline, CDR1 is MNHEY, CDR2 SMNVEV (reference sequence). The CDR3 DNA is TGTGCCAGCAGTTTACCGGGACAGGGCACGCATGAGCAGTTCTTC. Its protein product is CASSLPGQGTHEQFF.